The 22 T cell receptor beta chains reported below all come from one sample, sequenced in a study of blood T cell repertoires in COVID-19. Using immunoSEQ multiplex PCR, the repertoire was profiled, and TCRdb retains in-frame clones only, with some absent. The table includes roughly 190,000 clones, 84% detected once. Sequenced sample: PBMCs or T cells enriched from blood (not recorded which). The receptors derive from a woman younger than 45 who had been exposed to COVID-19.

The V and J genes are TRBV6-5 and TRBJ1-2; D is possibly TRBD1 (6 bases). The CDR3 totals 16 residues. V was cut by 0 bases and J by 8 bases, with 19 bases left in between. The V gene's germline CDR1 is MNHEY and CDR2 SVGAGI. The CDR3 here is CASSYSPAGAFVGYTF. The CDR3 DNA is TGTGCCAGCAGTTACTCGCCCGCGGGGGCATTTGTCGGCTACACCTTC.

The chain has TRBV19 and TRBJ2-7; 7 nucleotides line up with TRBD1. The length of the CDR3 is 16 residues. The V gene's germline CDR1 is LNHDA and CDR2 SQIVND (reference sequence). The V segment lost 1 base and the J segment 3 bases; nucleotides outside the gene matches: 9. Written as DNA, the CDR3 is TGTGCCAGTAGTATAGGGACAGGCGTTAACTACTACGAGCAGTACTTC. Translating it yields CASSIGTGVNYYEQYF.

The CDR3 loop is CASSLEETGSSYEQYF. DNA of the CDR3: TGTGCCAGCAGCTTAGAGGAGACAGGGAGCTCCTACGAGCAGTACTTC. V usage is TRBV7-9 and J usage is TRBJ2-7, with 7 bases fitting TRBD1. The CDR3 is made up of 16 amino acids. Germline CDR1 and CDR2: SEHNR and FQNEAQ (reference sequence). J lost 0 bases, V lost 1 base, and 6 bases had no gene match.

The chain joins TRBV27 to TRBJ1-2; D perhaps matches TRBD1 (6 bases). The V end lost 5 bases, the J end lost 5 bases, and 18 bases lay between the germline ends. The length of the CDR3 is 15 residues. Germline CDR1 MNHEY, CDR2 SMNVEV (reference sequence). In DNA, the CDR3 is TGTGCCAGCAGTAGACAGGCCCAAAACGGGTATGGCTACACCTTC. As protein: CASSRQAQNGYGYTF.

The count of this clone is one. This sequence joins TRBV4-1 and TRBJ1-4; the D gene is possibly TRBD1 (5 bases). CDR3 length equals 15 residues. V gave up 0 bases and J gave up 8 bases, with 13 bases separating them. The germline CDR1 and CDR2 sequences are MGHRA and YSYEKL. The CDR3: CASSQDLTVDEKLFF. The CDR3 DNA follows: TGCGCCAGCAGCCAAGATCTGACAGTCGACGAAAAACTGTTTTTT.

The J gene is TRBJ2-1, the V gene TRBV6-2 or TRBV6-3; D is possibly TRBD2 (5 bases). Trimming removed 1 base from V and 9 bases from J, with 16 bases in between. The CDR3 loop spans 15 amino acids. The V gene's germline CDR1 is MNHEY and CDR2 SVGEGT. CDR3 in amino acids: CASSYYEGNEGEQFF. The CDR3 coding sequence is TGTGCCAGCAGTTACTATGAAGGGAATGAGGGTGAGCAGTTCTTC.

The CDR3 loop is CASSHRENTQYF. The CDR3 DNA is TGTGCCAGCAGTCACAGGGAAAATACGCAGTATTTT. The V and J genes are TRBV2 and TRBJ2-3; TRBD1 might be the D (6 bases). CDR1 SNHLY and CDR2 FYNNEI come from the germline V gene. The V end was cut by 5 bases, the J end by 7 bases, with 10 bases between. The CDR3 length is 12 residues.

This chain links TRBV7-6 with TRBJ1-1, with TRBD1 identical over 10 bases. Losses at the gene ends were 5 bases for V and 2 bases for J; bases not matched to a gene: 5. The CDR3 totals 15 residues. Germline V CDR1 and CDR2: SGHVS, FNYEAQ. CDR3 bases: TGTGCCAGCAGCCCTAGGACAGGGGGTAACACTGAAGCTTTCTTT. Translating gives CASSPRTGGNTEAFF.

The chain employs TRBV5-5 and TRBJ2-2; TRBD2 matches at 9 bases. The V gene end was trimmed by 4 bases and the J gene end by 2 bases; junction bases not matched to a gene: 6. The CDR3 runs to 16 residues. Germline V gives CDR1 SGHKS, CDR2 YYEKEE (reference sequence). The CDR3 bases are TGTGCCAGCAGCCCACATAGCGGGGGAAACACCGGGGAGCTGTTTTTT. Translated, it gives CASSPHSGGNTGELFF.

The chain couples TRBV6-1 to TRBJ1-2; 7 bases map to TRBD1. The CDR3 is 14 residues long. V was clipped by 0 bases and J by 7 bases; unmatched bases: 5. From germline, CDR1 is MNHNS and CDR2 SASEGT. The CDR3 nucleotides read TGTGCCAGCAGTGAAGCTGGAGCAGGGGGTGGCTACACCTTC. The encoded protein is CASSEAGAGGGYTF.

V gene TRBV12-3 or TRBV12-4 combines with J gene TRBJ2-5, with D possibly TRBD2 on 6 matching bases. V was trimmed by 8 bases and J by 3 bases, leaving 10 bases between them. CDR3 length equals 12 residues. CDR3 protein: CASGGNEETQYF. For the CDR3, the DNA is TGTGCCAGCGGGGGGAACGAAGAGACCCAGTACTTC.

The chain employs TRBV15 and TRBJ2-7, with 11 nucleotides matching TRBD2. Germline lookup yields CDR1 LNHNV and CDR2 YYDKDF (reference sequence). The CDR3 totals 16 residues. Trimming removed 6 bases from V and 1 base from J; junction bases left unmatched: 8. The chain's CDR3 is CATSSSGGHDSYEQYF. The CDR3 nucleotides are TGTGCCACCAGTTCTAGCGGGGGGCATGATTCCTACGAGCAGTACTTC.

The rearrangement uses TRBV7-9 and TRBJ2-7, with TRBD1 matching 7 bases. The germline V gene encodes CDR1 SEHNR and CDR2 FQNEAQ (reference sequence). The CDR3 length is 18 residues. V shed 4 bases, J shed 0 bases, and the junction held 15 bases outside the gene matches. CDR3 nucleotides: TGTGCCAGCAGCTCCTTGACAGGGCCTTCTTTAAACTCCTACGAGCAGTACTTC. It is translated as CASSSLTGPSLNSYEQYF.

A word on this clone: Other DNA variants within this sample encode the same CDR3. The rearrangement uses TRBV11-2 and TRBJ1-6; 7 bases line up with TRBD1. V shed 1 base, J shed 4 bases, and the junction held 1 base outside the gene matches. The CDR3 consists of 15 residues. Germline V gives CDR1 SGHAT, CDR2 FQNNGV. The CDR3 loop reads CASSLGQGYNSPLHF. CDR3 in DNA: TGTGCCAGCAGCTTAGGACAGGGTTATAATTCACCCCTCCACTTT.

This clone was seen only a few times. The CDR3 bases are TGCAGCGTTGGGACCCCCGATCGGGATCGTAACACTGAAGCTTTCTTT. This translates into CSVGTPDRDRNTEAFF. The chain joins TRBV29-1 to TRBJ1-1; D is uncertain. The V gene lost 4 bases and the J gene lost 2 bases, with 20 bases spanning the gap. The CDR3 is 16 amino acids. Germline V gene lookup returns CDR1 SQVTM and CDR2 ANQGSEA. Filled out from reference TRBV29-1 and TRBJ1-1, the complete variable domain reads SAVISQKPSRDICQRGTSLTIQCQVDSQVTMMFWYRQQPGQSLTLIATANQGSEATYESGFVIDKFPISRPNLTFSTLTVSNMSPEDSSIYLCSVGTPDRDRNTEAFFGQGTRLTVV.

This clone has more than one count but fewer than ten. The chain joins TRBV25-1 to TRBJ2-3; 9 bases fit TRBD2. Germline CDR1 is MGHDK and CDR2 is SYGVNS. This CDR3 has 15 amino acids. After removal of 2 bases from V and 2 bases from J, the junction contained 2 bases not matched to a gene. The CDR3 protein is CASSELAGLTDTQYF. The CDR3 DNA follows: TGTGCCAGCAGTGAACTAGCGGGGCTCACAGATACGCAGTATTTT.

The rearrangement joins TRBV2 to TRBJ2-7; perhaps TRBD1 as D (5 bases). CDR1 and CDR2 from the germline V gene are SNHLY and FYNNEI. This CDR3 comprises 13 residues. V lost 3 bases to trimming and J lost 3 bases, with 9 bases between them. CDR3 coding DNA: TGTGCCAGCAGTGACAGGGTCAACTACGAGCAGTACTTC. Translating gives CASSDRVNYEQYF.

In its sample, this clone was seen a few times. The chain has TRBV6-5 and TRBJ2-1; the D is unclear. CDR1 and CDR2 (germline): MNHEY, SVGAGI. The CDR3 contains 12 residues. V was shortened by 5 bases and J by 2 bases, with 4 bases between the two germline ends. The CDR3 spells CASSRPYNEQFF. In DNA, the CDR3 is TGTGCCAGCAGTCGTCCCTACAATGAGCAGTTCTTC.

The chain couples TRBV2 to TRBJ1-2; 9 bases align to TRBD1. The length of the CDR3 is 12 residues. V shed 4 bases, J shed 6 bases, and the junction held 0 bases outside the gene matches. The germline gives CDR1 SNHLY, CDR2 FYNNEI. The CDR3 protein is CASSGTGDGYTF. CDR3 bases: TGTGCCAGCAGTGGGACAGGGGATGGCTACACCTTC. Using reference TRBV2 and TRBJ1-2 for the parts outside the CDR3, the full variable domain is EPEVTQTPSHQVTQMGQEVILRCVPISNHLYFYWYRQILGQKVEFLVSFYNNEISEKSEIFDDQFSVERPDGSNFTLKIRSTKLEDSAMYFCASSGTGDGYTFGSGTRLTVV.

The J gene is TRBJ1-2, the V gene TRBV30, with D tentatively TRBD1 (5 bases). Per germline, CDR1 GTSNPN and CDR2 SVGIG (reference sequence). V was shortened by 3 bases and J by 2 bases, with 10 bases between the two germline ends. The CDR3 has 13 residues. The CDR3 DNA follows: TGTGCCTGGAGAGGGGATCACAACTATGGCTACACCTTC. This codes for CAWRGDHNYGYTF.

V gene TRBV11-2 combines with J gene TRBJ1-5, with 8 positions matching TRBD1. The germline gives CDR1 SGHAT, CDR2 FQNNGV. Losses at the gene ends were 4 bases for V and 7 bases for J; bases not matched to a gene: 3. The CDR3 is 13 amino acids. The CDR3 loop is CASSSTGEQPQHF. CDR3 in DNA: TGTGCCAGCAGCTCGACAGGGGAACAGCCCCAGCATTTT.

V is TRBV2 and J is TRBJ2-5, with 12 positions matching TRBD2. Trimming took 6 bases from V and 4 from J; bases not matched to a gene: 12. Germline CDR1 and CDR2: SNHLY and FYNNEI. The CDR3 runs 17 residues. CDR3 protein: CASRAGLAGGPRETQYF. CDR3 coding DNA: TGTGCCAGCAGGGCAGGGCTAGCGGGGGGGCCGAGAGAGACCCAGTACTTC.